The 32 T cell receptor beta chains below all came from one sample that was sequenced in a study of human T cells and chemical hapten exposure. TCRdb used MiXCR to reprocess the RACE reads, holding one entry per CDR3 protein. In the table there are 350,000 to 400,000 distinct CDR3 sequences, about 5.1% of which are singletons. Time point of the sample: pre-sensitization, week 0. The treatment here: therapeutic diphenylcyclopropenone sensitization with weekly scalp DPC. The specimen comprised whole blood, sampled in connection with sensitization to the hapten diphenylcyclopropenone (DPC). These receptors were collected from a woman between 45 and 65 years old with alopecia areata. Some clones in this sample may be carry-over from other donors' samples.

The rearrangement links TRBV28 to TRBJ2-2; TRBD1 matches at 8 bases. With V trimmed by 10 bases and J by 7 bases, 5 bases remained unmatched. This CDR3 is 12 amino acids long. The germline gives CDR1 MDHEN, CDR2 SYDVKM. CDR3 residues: CAIGQGHGELFF. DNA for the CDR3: TGTGCCATCGGACAGGGCCACGGGGAGCTGTTTTTT.

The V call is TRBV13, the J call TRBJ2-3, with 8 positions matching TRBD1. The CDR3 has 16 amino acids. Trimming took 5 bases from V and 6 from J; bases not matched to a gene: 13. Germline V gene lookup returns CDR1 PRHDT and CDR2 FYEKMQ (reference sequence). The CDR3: CASSRVTGAARDTQYF. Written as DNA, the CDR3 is TGTGCCAGCAGCCGCGTGACAGGGGCCGCAAGGGATACGCAGTATTTT.

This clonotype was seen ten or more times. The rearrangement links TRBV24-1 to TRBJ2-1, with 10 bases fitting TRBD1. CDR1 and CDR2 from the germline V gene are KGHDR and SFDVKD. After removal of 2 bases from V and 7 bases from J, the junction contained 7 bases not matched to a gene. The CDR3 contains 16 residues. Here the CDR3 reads CATSDYRQGALNEQFF. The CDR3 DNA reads TGTGCCACCAGTGATTATCGACAGGGGGCGTTGAATGAGCAGTTCTTC.

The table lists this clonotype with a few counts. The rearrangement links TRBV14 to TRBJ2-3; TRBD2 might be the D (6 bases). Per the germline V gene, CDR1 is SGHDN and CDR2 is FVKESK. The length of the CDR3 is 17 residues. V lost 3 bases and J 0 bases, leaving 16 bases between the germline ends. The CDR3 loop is CASSQGKGLSSTDTQYF. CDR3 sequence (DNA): TGTGCCAGCAGCCAGGGAAAGGGACTCTCAAGCACAGATACGCAGTATTTT. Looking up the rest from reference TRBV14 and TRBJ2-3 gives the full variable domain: EAGVTQFPSHSVIEKGQTVTLRCDPISGHDNLYWYRRVMGKEIKFLLHFVKESKQDESGMPNNRFLAERTGGTYSTLKVQPAELEDSGVYFCASSQGKGLSSTDTQYFGPGTRLTVL.

The CDR3 bases are TGTGCCAGCAGTTACCTTAAACGGACAGGGCCCACTGAAGCTTTCTTT. It codes for CASSYLKRTGPTEAFF. The J gene is TRBJ1-1, the V gene TRBV6-2 or TRBV6-3, with 8 bases matching TRBD1. V lost 2 bases to trimming and J lost 4 bases; unmatched junction nucleotides: 9. The germline V gene encodes CDR1 MNHEY and CDR2 SVGEGT. The CDR3 is 16 amino acids.

CDR3 residues: CASSLVRRASNTEAFF. CDR3 nucleotide sequence: TGTGCCAGCTCCCTCGTCCGAAGGGCTTCGAACACTGAAGCTTTCTTT. The J gene is TRBJ1-1, the V gene TRBV18; D gene ambiguous. This CDR3 is 16 amino acids long. Trimming left V 6 bases short and J 1 base short, with 18 bases between. CDR1 is KGHSH and CDR2 is LQKENI in the germline V gene.

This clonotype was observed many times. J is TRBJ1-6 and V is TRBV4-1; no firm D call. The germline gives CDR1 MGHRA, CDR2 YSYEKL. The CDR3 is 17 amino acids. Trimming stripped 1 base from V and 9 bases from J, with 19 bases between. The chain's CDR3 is CASSQVDMGFSRSPLHF. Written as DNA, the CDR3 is TGCGCCAGCAGCCAAGTTGATATGGGGTTCTCGCGTTCACCCCTCCACTTT.

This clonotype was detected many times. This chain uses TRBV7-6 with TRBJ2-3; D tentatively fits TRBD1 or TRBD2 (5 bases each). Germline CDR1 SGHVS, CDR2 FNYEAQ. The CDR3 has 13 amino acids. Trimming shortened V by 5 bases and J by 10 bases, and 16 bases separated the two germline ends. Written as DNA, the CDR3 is TGTGCCAGCAGCGGGGGTGGCACCGGGGCGCAGTATTTT. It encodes CASSGGGTGAQYF.

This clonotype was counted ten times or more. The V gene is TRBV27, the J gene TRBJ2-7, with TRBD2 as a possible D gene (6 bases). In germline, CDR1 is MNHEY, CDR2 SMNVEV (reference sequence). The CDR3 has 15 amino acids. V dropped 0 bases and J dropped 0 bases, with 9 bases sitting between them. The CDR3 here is CASSLSGGNSYEQYF. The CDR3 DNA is TGTGCCAGCAGTTTATCGGGCGGGAACTCCTACGAGCAGTACTTC.

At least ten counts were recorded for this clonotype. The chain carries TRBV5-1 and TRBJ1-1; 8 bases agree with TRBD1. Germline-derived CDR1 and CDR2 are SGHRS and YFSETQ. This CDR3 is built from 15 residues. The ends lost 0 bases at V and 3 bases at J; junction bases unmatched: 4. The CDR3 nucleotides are TGCGCCAGCAGCTTGGGACAGGGGATGGACACTGAAGCTTTCTTT. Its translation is CASSLGQGMDTEAFF.

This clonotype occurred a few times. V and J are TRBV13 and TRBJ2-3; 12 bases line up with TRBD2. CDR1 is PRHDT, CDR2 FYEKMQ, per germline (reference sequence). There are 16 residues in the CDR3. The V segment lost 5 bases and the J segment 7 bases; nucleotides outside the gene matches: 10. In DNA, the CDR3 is TGTGCCAGCAGCCCCGCTAGCGGGGGGGTTCGAAATACGCAGTATTTT. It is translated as CASSPASGGVRNTQYF. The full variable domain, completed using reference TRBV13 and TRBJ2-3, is AAGVIQSPRHLIKEKRETATLKCYPIPRHDTVYWYQQGPGQDPQFLISFYEKMQSDKGSIPDRFSAQQFSDYHSELNMSSLELGDSALYFCASSPASGGVRNTQYFGPGTRLTVL.

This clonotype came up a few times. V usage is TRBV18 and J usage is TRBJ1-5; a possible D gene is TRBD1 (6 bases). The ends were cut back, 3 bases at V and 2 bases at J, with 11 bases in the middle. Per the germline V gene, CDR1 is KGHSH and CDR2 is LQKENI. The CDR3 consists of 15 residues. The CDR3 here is CASSPQGKGNQPQHF. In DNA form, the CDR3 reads TGTGCCAGCTCACCTCAGGGGAAGGGCAATCAGCCCCAGCATTTT.

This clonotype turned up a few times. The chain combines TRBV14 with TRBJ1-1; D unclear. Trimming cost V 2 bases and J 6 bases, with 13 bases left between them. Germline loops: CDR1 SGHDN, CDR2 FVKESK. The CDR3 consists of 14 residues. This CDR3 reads CASSQKENSAEAFF. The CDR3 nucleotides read TGTGCCAGCAGCCAAAAGGAGAACAGTGCTGAAGCTTTCTTT.

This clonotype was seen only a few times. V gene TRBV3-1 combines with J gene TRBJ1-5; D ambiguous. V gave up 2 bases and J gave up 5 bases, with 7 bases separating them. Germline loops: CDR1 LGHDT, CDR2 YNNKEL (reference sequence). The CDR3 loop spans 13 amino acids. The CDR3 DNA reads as TGTGCCAGCAGCCAACGCGCGGATCAGCCCCAGCATTTT. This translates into CASSQRADQPQHF.

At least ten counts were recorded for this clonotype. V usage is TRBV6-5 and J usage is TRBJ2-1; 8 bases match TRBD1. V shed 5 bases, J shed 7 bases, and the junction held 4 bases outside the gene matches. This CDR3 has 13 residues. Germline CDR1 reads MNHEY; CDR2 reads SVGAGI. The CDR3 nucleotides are TGTGCCAGCAGTACCACAGGGGGTAATGAGCAGTTCTTC. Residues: CASSTTGGNEQFF.

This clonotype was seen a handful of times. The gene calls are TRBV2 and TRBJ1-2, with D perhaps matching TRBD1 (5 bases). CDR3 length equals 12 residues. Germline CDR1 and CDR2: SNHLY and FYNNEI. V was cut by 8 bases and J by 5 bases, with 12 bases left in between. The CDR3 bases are TGTGCCAGCGGAAGGGGCAGTTATGGCTACACCTTC. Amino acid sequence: CASGRGSYGYTF. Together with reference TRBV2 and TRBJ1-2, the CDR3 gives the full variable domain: EPEVTQTPSHQVTQMGQEVILRCVPISNHLYFYWYRQILGQKVEFLVSFYNNEISEKSEIFDDQFSVERPDGSNFTLKIRSTKLEDSAMYFCASGRGSYGYTFGSGTRLTVV.

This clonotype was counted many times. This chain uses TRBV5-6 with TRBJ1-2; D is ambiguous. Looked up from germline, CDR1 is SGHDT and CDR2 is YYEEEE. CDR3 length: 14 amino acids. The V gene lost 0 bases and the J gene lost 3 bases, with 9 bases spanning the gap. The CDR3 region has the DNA TGTGCCAGCAGCTTGGGGGCTCTAGACTATGGCTACACCTTC. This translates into CASSLGALDYGYTF. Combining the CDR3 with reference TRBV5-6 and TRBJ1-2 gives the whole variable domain DAGVTQSPTHLIKTRGQQVTLRCSPKSGHDTVSWYQQALGQGPQFIFQYYEEEERQRGNFPDRFSGHQFPNYSSELNVNALLLGDSALYLCASSLGALDYGYTFGSGTRLTVV.

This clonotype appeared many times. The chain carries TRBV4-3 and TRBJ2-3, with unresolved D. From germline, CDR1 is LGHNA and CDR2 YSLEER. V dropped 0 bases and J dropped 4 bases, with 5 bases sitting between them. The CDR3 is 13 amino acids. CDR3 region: CASSQDSPDTQYF. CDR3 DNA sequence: TGCGCCAGCAGCCAAGACTCCCCAGATACGCAGTATTTT.

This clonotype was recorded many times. The CDR3 loop reads CASSLRAMEDTQYF. The DNA for the CDR3 is TGCGCCAGCAGCTTGAGGGCTATGGAAGATACGCAGTATTTT. This sequence joins TRBV5-1 and TRBJ2-3; D is ambiguous. Trimming shortened V by 1 base and J by 5 bases, and 11 bases separated the two germline ends. Germline values: CDR1 SGHRS, CDR2 YFSETQ. CDR3 length: 14 residues.

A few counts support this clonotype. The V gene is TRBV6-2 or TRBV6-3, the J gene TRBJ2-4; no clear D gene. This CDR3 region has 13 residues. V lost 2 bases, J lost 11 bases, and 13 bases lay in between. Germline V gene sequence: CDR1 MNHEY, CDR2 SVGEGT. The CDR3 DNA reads TGTGCCAGCAGTTACAATAGGTTCGAGTTTCAGTACTTC. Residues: CASSYNRFEFQYF.

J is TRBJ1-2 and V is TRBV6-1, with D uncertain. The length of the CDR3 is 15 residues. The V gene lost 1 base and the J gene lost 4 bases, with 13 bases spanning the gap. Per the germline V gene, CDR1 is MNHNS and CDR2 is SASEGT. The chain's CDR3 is CASSEVGRDPYGYTF. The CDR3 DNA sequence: TGTGCCAGCAGTGAAGTAGGCCGGGATCCCTATGGCTACACCTTC.

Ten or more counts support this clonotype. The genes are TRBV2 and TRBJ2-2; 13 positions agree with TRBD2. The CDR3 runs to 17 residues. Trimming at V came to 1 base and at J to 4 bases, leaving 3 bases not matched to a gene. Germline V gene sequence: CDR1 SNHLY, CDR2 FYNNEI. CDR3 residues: CASSEVRLAGGTGELFF. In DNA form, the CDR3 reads TGTGCCAGCAGTGAAGTTAGACTAGCGGGGGGCACCGGGGAGCTGTTTTTT. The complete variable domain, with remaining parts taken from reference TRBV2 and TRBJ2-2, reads EPEVTQTPSHQVTQMGQEVILRCVPISNHLYFYWYRQILGQKVEFLVSFYNNEISEKSEIFDDQFSVERPDGSNFTLKIRSTKLEDSAMYFCASSEVRLAGGTGELFFGEGSRLTVL.

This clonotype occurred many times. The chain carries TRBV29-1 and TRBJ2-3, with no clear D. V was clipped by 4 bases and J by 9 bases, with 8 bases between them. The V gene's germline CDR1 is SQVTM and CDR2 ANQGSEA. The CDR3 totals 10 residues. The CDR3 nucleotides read TGCAGCGTTGTGGGTGTAACGCAGTATTTT. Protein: CSVVGVTQYF.

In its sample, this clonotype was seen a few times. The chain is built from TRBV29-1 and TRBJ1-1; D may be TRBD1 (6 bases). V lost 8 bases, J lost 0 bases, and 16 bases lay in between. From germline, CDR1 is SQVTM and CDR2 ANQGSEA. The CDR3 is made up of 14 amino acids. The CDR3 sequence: CSHGGQGMNTEAFF. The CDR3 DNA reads TGCAGCCACGGGGGGCAGGGAATGAACACTGAAGCTTTCTTT.

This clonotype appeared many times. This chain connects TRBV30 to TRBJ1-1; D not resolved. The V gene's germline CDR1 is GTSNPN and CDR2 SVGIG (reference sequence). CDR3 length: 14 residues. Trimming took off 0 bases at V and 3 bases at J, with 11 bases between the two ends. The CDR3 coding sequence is TGTGCCTGGAGTGTTTGGGGAGTGGACACTGAAGCTTTCTTT. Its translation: CAWSVWGVDTEAFF.

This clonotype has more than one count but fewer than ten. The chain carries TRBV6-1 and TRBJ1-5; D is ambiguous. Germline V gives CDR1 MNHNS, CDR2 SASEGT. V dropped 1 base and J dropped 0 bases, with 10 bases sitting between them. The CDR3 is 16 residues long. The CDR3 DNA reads TGTGCCAGCAGTGAAGTACGGATATATAGCAATCAGCCCCAGCATTTT. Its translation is CASSEVRIYSNQPQHF.

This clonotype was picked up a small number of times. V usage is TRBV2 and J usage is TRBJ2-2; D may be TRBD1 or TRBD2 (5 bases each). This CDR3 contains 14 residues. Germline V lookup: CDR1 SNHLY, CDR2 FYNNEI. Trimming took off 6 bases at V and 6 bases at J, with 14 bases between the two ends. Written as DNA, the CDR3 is TGTGCCAGCAGCGGGGACCCTGGGGCCGGGGAGCTGTTTTTT. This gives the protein CASSGDPGAGELFF.

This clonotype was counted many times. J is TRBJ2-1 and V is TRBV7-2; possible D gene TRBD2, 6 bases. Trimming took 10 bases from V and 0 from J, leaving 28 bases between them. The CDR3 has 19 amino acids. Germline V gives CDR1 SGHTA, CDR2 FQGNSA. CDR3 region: CATELRRIAEISSYNEQFF. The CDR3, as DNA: TGTGCCACCGAACTTAGAAGAATAGCGGAGATTAGCTCCTACAATGAGCAGTTCTTC.

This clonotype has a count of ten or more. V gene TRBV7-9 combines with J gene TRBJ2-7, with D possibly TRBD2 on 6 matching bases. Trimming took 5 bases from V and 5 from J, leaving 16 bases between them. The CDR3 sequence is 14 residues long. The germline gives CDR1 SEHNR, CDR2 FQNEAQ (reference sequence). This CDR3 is CASSRWDGGDEQYF. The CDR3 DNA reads TGTGCCAGCAGCAGGTGGGACGGCGGGGACGAGCAGTACTTC.

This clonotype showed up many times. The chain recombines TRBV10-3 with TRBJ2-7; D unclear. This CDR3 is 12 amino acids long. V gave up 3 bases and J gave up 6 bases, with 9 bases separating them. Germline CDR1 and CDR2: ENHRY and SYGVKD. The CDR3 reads CAISETESEQYF. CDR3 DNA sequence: TGTGCCATCAGTGAAACAGAATCCGAGCAGTACTTC.

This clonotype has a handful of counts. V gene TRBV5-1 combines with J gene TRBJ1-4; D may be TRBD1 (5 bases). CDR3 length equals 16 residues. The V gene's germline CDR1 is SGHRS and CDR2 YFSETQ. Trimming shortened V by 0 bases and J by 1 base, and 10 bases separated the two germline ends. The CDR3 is CASSLGQGGTNEKLFF. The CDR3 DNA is TGCGCCAGCAGCTTGGGGCAGGGAGGAACTAATGAAAAACTGTTTTTT.

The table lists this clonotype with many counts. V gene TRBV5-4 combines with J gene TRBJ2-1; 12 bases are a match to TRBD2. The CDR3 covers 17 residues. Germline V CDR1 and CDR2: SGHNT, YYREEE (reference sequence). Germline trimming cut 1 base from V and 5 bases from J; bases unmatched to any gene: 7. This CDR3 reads CASSLLGGTSGHNEQFF. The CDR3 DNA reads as TGTGCCAGCAGCTTGTTGGGTGGGACTAGCGGGCACAATGAGCAGTTCTTC.